Listed below are T cell receptor beta chains from one sample, sequenced in a study of Ad26.COV2.S vaccination and SARS-CoV-2 variants. The protocol was immunoSEQ multiplex PCR, while the TCRdb copy is restricted to in-frame clones and leaves out a portion. The sample has some 350,000 clones; 90% are singletons. The specimen comprised peripheral blood, sampled in a trial of Ad26.COV2.S vaccine versus placebo. These receptors all stem from a person between 18 and 60 years old who received the Ad26.COV2.S COVID-19 vaccine or a placebo. Both conserved end residues are part of each CDR3. A D gene is named only where the DNA matches it firmly. Expanded clones get a size class; other rows say once, few or many, or leave the size out.

size: once; D: TRBD1; J: TRBJ2-1; V: TRBV5-5; DNA: TGTGCCAGCAGCTGGGGTGGGACAGGATACAATGAGCAGTTCTTC; CDR3: CASSWGGTGYNEQFF
size: -; D: -; J: TRBJ2-5; V: TRBV18; DNA: TGTGCCAGCTCACCGCGTATGGAAGAGACCCAGTACTTC; CDR3: CASSPRMEETQYF
size: -; D: -; J: TRBJ2-2; V: TRBV7-3; DNA: TGTGCCAGCAGCCTAGGGGGTGCGAACACCGGGGAGCTGTTTTTT; CDR3: CASSLGGANTGELFF
size: -; D: -; J: TRBJ1-2; V: TRBV7-2; DNA: TGTGCCAGCAGCTTAGCTTCGGGGGGGTATAACTATGGCTACACCTTC; CDR3: CASSLASGGYNYGYTF
size: -; D: -; J: TRBJ1-5; V: TRBV4-3; DNA: TGCGCCAGCAGCCAAAATGAGGTAGGGTATGGCAATCAGCCCCAGCATTTT; CDR3: CASSQNEVGYGNQPQHF
size: -; D: TRBD2; J: TRBJ2-5; V: TRBV18; DNA: TGTGCCAGCTCACCAAGGGAACTAGCGGGGACCCAGTACTTC; CDR3: CASSPRELAGTQYF
size: -; D: TRBD2; J: TRBJ2-1; V: TRBV5-4; DNA: TGTGCCAGCAGCTTGGCCTTGGGACTAGCGGGACCAGAGCAGTTCTTC; CDR3: CASSLALGLAGPEQFF
size: -; D: -; J: TRBJ2-1; V: TRBV9; DNA: TGTGCCAGCAGCGTATCCGGAGAGCAGTTCTTC; CDR3: CASSVSGEQFF
size: -; D: -; J: TRBJ1-2; V: TRBV24-1; DNA: TGTGCCACCAGTGACCCCGACAGGAACTATGGCTACACCTTC; CDR3: CATSDPDRNYGYTF
size: -; D: TRBD2; J: TRBJ2-1; V: TRBV3-1/TRBV3-2; DNA: TGTGCCAGCAGCCCAGAGGGACTAGCGGCCTACAATGAGCAGTTCTTC; CDR3: CASSPEGLAAYNEQFF
size: -; D: -; J: TRBJ1-5; V: TRBV19; DNA: TGTGCCAGCCTCAACCAGGGATATAGCAATCAGCCCCAGCATTTT; CDR3: CASLNQGYSNQPQHF
size: -; D: -; J: TRBJ2-1; V: TRBV7-3; DNA: TGTGCCAGCAGCTTAAAGGGGCTTGGGCCGGCCGGACTAAATCCAGCGTCCAATGAGCAGTTCTTC; CDR3: CASSLKGLGPAGLNPASNEQFF
size: -; D: -; J: TRBJ1-2; V: TRBV6-5; DNA: TGTGCCAGCACAACTAGCGGTCTCTATGGCTACACCTTC; CDR3: CASTTSGLYGYTF
size: -; D: -; J: TRBJ1-4; V: TRBV5-1; DNA: TGCGCCAGCAGCTTGGTAGCAGGGGCGGAGGAAAAACTGTTTTTT; CDR3: CASSLVAGAEEKLFF
size: -; D: TRBD1; J: TRBJ1-1; V: TRBV7-9; DNA: TGTGCCAGCAGCTTAAAGGGACAGGCAGCTTTCTTT; CDR3: CASSLKGQAAFF
size: -; D: -; J: TRBJ2-1; V: TRBV3-1/TRBV3-2; DNA: TGTGCCACACGACGGGGGAGAAATGAGCAGTTCTTC; CDR3: CATRRGRNEQFF
size: -; D: -; J: TRBJ1-1; V: TRBV7-9; DNA: TGTGCCAGCAAGCGGTCCTCGAACACTGAAGCTTTCTTT; CDR3: CASKRSSNTEAFF
size: -; D: TRBD1; J: TRBJ1-1; V: TRBV6-2/TRBV6-3; DNA: TGTGCCAGCAGCCGTCCCGGGACAGGGTACCCTGAAGCTTTCTTT; CDR3: CASSRPGTGYPEAFF
size: -; D: -; J: TRBJ2-5; V: TRBV7-6; DNA: TGTGCCAGCAGGCCCGGGCCCGGAGAGACCCAGTACTTC; CDR3: CASRPGPGETQYF
size: -; D: -; J: TRBJ2-1; V: TRBV27; DNA: TGTGCCAGCAGTTTGGTGGGGGGGCGCCTTCGGAATGAGCAGTTCTTC; CDR3: CASSLVGGRLRNEQFF
size: -; D: -; J: TRBJ2-3; V: TRBV4-1; DNA: TGCGCCAGCAGCCAAGGAGGGTTTAGCACAGATACGCAGTATTTT; CDR3: CASSQGGFSTDTQYF
size: -; D: -; J: TRBJ2-3; V: TRBV2; DNA: TGTGCAACCGGGGAGACTCGCGCATGGACGCAGTATTTT; CDR3: CATGETRAWTQYF
size: -; D: TRBD1; J: TRBJ1-1; V: TRBV9; DNA: TGTGCCAGCAGTACAGGGGGTGGCACTGAAGCTTTCTTT; CDR3: CASSTGGGTEAFF
size: -; D: -; J: TRBJ2-1; V: TRBV18; DNA: TGTGCCAGCTCACGACTTCCGGGGCATGAGCAGTTCTTC; CDR3: CASSRLPGHEQFF
size: -; D: -; J: TRBJ2-5; V: TRBV3-1/TRBV3-2; DNA: TGTGCCAGCAGCCATCGGGACTCATGGGGGACCCAGTACTTC; CDR3: CASSHRDSWGTQYF
size: -; D: -; J: TRBJ2-7; V: TRBV12-3/TRBV12-4; DNA: TGTGCCAGCAGTTTCCCAGGTTCCTACGAGCAGTACTTC; CDR3: CASSFPGSYEQYF
size: -; D: -; J: TRBJ2-3; V: TRBV13; DNA: TGTGCCAGCAGTCTAAGCACAGATACGCAGTATTTT; CDR3: CASSLSTDTQYF
size: once; D: -; J: TRBJ1-1; V: TRBV5-8; DNA: TGTGCCAGCAGCTTTTGGTCCGGACCGGGGGAGAGTACTGAAGCTTTCTTT; CDR3: CASSFWSGPGESTEAFF
size: once; D: -; J: TRBJ1-2; V: TRBV18; DNA: TGTGCCAGCTCACCCGGACCCGGCTCGAACTATGGCTACACCTTC; CDR3: CASSPGPGSNYGYTF
size: few; D: TRBD2; J: TRBJ2-2; V: TRBV7-9; DNA: TGTGCCAGCAGCACCGGTAGACTAGCGGATAACACCGGGGAGCTGTTTTTT; CDR3: CASSTGRLADNTGELFF
size: once; D: TRBD2; J: TRBJ2-1; V: TRBV7-3; DNA: TGTGCCAGCAGCTTATCCGGGACTAGCTCCTACAATGAGCAGTTCTTC; CDR3: CASSLSGTSSYNEQFF
size: once; D: -; J: TRBJ1-2; V: TRBV28; DNA: TGTGCCAGCAGGCTCCTCGAGGGGCTTTATGGCTACACCTTC; CDR3: CASRLLEGLYGYTF
size: -; D: TRBD1; J: TRBJ2-7; V: TRBV5-1; DNA: TGCGCCAGCAGCTTGGCCGTCGACAGGGCCTACGAGCAGTACTTC; CDR3: CASSLAVDRAYEQYF
size: once; D: TRBD2; J: TRBJ2-5; V: TRBV11-2; DNA: TGTGCCAGCAGCTTATGGCGGGGGGGGGAGACCCAGTACTTC; CDR3: CASSLWRGGETQYF